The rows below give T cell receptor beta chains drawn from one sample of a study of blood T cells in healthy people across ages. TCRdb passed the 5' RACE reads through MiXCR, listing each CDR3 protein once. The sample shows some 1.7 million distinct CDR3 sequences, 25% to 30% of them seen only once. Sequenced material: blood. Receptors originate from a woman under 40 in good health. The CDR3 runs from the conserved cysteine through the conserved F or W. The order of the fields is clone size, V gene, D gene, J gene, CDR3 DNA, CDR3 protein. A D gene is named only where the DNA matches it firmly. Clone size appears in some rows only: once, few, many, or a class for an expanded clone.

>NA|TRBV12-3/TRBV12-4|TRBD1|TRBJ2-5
TGTGCCAGCAGTTCACAGGGGGCGGAAGAGACCCAGTACTTC
CASSSQGAEETQYF
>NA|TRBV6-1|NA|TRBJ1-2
TGTGCCAGCAGAAGGGACGTAAACTATGGCTACACCTTC
CASRRDVNYGYTF
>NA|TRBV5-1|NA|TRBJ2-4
TGCGCCAGCAGCTTGGACCCGGGAATGGGGGACATTCAGTACTTC
CASSLDPGMGDIQYF
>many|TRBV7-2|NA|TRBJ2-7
TGTGCCAGCAGCTTGCTCTGGCCGTCCGAGCAGTACTTC
CASSLLWPSEQYF
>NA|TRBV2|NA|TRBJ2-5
TGTGCCAGCGGATCCTCGCGGGAGACCCAGTACTTC
CASGSSRETQYF
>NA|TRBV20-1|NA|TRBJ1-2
TGCAGTGCTGACGCGGGGGCCGGGGGCTACACCTTC
CSADAGAGGYTF
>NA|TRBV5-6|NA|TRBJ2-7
TGTGCCAGCATCACTGACGGGATTCACAGGGCCTACGAGCAGTACTTC
CASITDGIHRAYEQYF
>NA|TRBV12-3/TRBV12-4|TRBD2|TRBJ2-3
TGTGCCAGCAGTTTCGGGAGGAGCACAGATACGGAGTATTTT
CASSFGRSTDTEYF
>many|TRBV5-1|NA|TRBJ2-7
TGCGCCAGCAGCTTGGTCCAGAGCCCCTACGAGCAGTACTTC
CASSLVQSPYEQYF
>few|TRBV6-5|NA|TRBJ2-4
TGTGCCAGCAGTTATCGCGGGACACCTTCTGAGGGGGCCAAAAACATTCAGTACTTC
CASSYRGTPSEGAKNIQYF
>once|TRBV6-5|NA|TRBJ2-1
TGTGCCAGCAGTTCCCCGGGACGGGGTGACATTCAGTTCTTC
CASSSPGRGDIQFF
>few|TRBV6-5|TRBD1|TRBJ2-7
TGTGCCAGCAGTACCTTCGACACAGGGGACTACGAGCAGTACTTC
CASSTFDTGDYEQYF
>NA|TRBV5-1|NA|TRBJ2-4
TGCGCCAGCAGCCCGGAAATTAGGGACTTCAAAAACATTCAGTACTTC
CASSPEIRDFKNIQYF
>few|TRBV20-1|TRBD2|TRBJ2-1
TGCAGTGCTAGAGTGGCGGCGGGAGAGGCCTACAATGAGCAGTTCTTC
CSARVAAGEAYNEQFF
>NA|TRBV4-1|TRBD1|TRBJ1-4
TGCGCCAGCAGCCGGGACAGGGTTCTGTTTTTT
CASSRDRVLFF
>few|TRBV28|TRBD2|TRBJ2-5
TGTGCCAGCAGTAACCCCGGGGAGGGTAAGACCCAGTACTTC
CASSNPGEGKTQYF
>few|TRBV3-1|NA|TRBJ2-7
TGTGCCAGCAGCCAGGACAGCCAGGCGTGGGAGCAGTACTTC
CASSQDSQAWEQYF
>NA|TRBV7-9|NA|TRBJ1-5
TGTGCCAGCAGCTTAGCGGAGACCCAGCATTTT
CASSLAETQHF
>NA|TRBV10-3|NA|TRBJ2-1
TGTGCCATCAGTGATGCCGGGGGCAGTTTCGATGGGCAGTTCTTC
CAISDAGGSFDGQFF
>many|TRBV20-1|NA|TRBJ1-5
TGCAGTGCTAGGGGGGGGAGCAATCAGCCCCAGCATTTT
CSARGGSNQPQHF
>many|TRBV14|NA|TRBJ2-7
TGTGCCAGCAGCCACCGGGAATACGAGCAGTACTTC
CASSHREYEQYF
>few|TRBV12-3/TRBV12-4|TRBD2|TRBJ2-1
TGTGCCAGCAGCTGGGGGGGGACTAGCCCGAGTGAGCAGTTCTTC
CASSWGGTSPSEQFF
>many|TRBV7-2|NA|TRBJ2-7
TGTGCCAGCAGCTTCTCAGCTACCTACGAGCAGTACTTC
CASSFSATYEQYF
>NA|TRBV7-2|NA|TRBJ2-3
TGTGCCAGCAGCTCAGTGTTTTCAGATACGCAGTATTTT
CASSSVFSDTQYF
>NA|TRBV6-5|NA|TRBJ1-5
TGTGCCAGCAGCCCACTCGCCGGGGTCAATCAGCCCCAGCATTTT
CASSPLAGVNQPQHF
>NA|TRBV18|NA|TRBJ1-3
TGTGCCAGCTCACCCCAGAAGTATGGAAACACCATATATTTT
CASSPQKYGNTIYF
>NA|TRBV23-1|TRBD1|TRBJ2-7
TGCGCCAGCAGTCCCGTTCTCCCGGGACAGGTGGCCCACGAGCAGTACTTC
CASSPVLPGQVAHEQYF
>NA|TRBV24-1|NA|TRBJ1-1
TGTGCCACCAGTGGTTATACAGGTGGACGCACTGAAGCTTTCTTT
CATSGYTGGRTEAFF
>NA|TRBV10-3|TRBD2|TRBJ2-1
TGTGCCATCAGTGAGCGGGGGGAGTACAATGAGCAGTTCTTC
CAISERGEYNEQFF
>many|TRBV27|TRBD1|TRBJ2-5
TGTGCCAGCAGTCAGGGGACAGGGGGAGAGGGAGAGACCCAGTACTTC
CASSQGTGGEGETQYF
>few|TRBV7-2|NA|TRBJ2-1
TGTGCCAGCAGCTCCACTTGGACCCCGATATGGTTCTTC
CASSSTWTPIWFF
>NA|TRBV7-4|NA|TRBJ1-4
TGTGCCAGCAGCCAAGGATGCGGTGGTGAAAAACTGTTTTTT
CASSQGCGGEKLFF
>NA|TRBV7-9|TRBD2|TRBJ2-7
TGTGCCAGCAGCTTGAATAGCGGGAGGCTTTCCGAGCAGTACTTC
CASSLNSGRLSEQYF
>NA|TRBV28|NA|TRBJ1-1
TGTGCCAGCAGTTTAGGGGTCGCTGAAGCTTTCTTT
CASSLGVAEAFF
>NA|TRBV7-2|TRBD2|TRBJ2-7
TGTGCCAGCACCTTTTCTAGCGGGCCGTACTCCTACGAGCAGTACTTC
CASTFSSGPYSYEQYF
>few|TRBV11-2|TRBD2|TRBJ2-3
TGTGCCAGCAGCTTATTACTAGCGGGGGGAAGCACAGATACGCAGTATTTT
CASSLLLAGGSTDTQYF
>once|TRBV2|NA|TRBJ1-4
TGTGCCAGCAACCCAGGGGCCGGGCATGAAAAACTGTTTTTT
CASNPGAGHEKLFF
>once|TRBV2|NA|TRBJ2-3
TGTGCCAGCAGTGAGGTAGGGACTAGCACAGATACGCAGTATTTT
CASSEVGTSTDTQYF
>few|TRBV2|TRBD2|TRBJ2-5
TGTGCCAACATCTTCGGACTAGTGGGCAAAGAGACCCAGTACTTC
CANIFGLVGKETQYF
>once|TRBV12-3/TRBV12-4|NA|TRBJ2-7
TGTGCCAGCAGTGCCAGCTGGGGCGACGAGCAGTACTTC
CASSASWGDEQYF
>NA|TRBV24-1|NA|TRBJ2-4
TGTGCCACCAGTGACTCCGCCAGGGTTGGGAATGAGCAGTACTTC
CATSDSARVGNEQYF
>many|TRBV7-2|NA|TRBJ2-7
TGTGCCAGCAGCTTAGAAGGTCTTTCCTACGAGCAGTACTTC
CASSLEGLSYEQYF
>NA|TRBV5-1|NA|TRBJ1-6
TGCTCCAGCAGCTTGGAAGGGGTAGATTCACCCCTCCACTTT
CSSSLEGVDSPLHF
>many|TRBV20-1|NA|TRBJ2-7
TGCAGTGCTGGCGGGACGGATGCCTACGAGCAGTACTTC
CSAGGTDAYEQYF
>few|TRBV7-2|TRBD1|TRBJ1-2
TGTGCCAGCGGCTTACAACCGGGACAGGGATCTTATGGCTACACCTTC
CASGLQPGQGSYGYTF
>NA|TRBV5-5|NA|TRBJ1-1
TGTGCCAGCAGCCCCCAGACTCAGATGAACACTGAAGCTTTCTTT
CASSPQTQMNTEAFF
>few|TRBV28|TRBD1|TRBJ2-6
TGTGCCAGCAGTTCGGGACAGGGGAGAACTGGGGCCAACGTCCTGACTTTC
CASSSGQGRTGANVLTF
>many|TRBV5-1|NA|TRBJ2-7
TGCGCCAGCAGCTTTGGGTACGATTCGGGCGAGCAGTACTTC
CASSFGYDSGEQYF